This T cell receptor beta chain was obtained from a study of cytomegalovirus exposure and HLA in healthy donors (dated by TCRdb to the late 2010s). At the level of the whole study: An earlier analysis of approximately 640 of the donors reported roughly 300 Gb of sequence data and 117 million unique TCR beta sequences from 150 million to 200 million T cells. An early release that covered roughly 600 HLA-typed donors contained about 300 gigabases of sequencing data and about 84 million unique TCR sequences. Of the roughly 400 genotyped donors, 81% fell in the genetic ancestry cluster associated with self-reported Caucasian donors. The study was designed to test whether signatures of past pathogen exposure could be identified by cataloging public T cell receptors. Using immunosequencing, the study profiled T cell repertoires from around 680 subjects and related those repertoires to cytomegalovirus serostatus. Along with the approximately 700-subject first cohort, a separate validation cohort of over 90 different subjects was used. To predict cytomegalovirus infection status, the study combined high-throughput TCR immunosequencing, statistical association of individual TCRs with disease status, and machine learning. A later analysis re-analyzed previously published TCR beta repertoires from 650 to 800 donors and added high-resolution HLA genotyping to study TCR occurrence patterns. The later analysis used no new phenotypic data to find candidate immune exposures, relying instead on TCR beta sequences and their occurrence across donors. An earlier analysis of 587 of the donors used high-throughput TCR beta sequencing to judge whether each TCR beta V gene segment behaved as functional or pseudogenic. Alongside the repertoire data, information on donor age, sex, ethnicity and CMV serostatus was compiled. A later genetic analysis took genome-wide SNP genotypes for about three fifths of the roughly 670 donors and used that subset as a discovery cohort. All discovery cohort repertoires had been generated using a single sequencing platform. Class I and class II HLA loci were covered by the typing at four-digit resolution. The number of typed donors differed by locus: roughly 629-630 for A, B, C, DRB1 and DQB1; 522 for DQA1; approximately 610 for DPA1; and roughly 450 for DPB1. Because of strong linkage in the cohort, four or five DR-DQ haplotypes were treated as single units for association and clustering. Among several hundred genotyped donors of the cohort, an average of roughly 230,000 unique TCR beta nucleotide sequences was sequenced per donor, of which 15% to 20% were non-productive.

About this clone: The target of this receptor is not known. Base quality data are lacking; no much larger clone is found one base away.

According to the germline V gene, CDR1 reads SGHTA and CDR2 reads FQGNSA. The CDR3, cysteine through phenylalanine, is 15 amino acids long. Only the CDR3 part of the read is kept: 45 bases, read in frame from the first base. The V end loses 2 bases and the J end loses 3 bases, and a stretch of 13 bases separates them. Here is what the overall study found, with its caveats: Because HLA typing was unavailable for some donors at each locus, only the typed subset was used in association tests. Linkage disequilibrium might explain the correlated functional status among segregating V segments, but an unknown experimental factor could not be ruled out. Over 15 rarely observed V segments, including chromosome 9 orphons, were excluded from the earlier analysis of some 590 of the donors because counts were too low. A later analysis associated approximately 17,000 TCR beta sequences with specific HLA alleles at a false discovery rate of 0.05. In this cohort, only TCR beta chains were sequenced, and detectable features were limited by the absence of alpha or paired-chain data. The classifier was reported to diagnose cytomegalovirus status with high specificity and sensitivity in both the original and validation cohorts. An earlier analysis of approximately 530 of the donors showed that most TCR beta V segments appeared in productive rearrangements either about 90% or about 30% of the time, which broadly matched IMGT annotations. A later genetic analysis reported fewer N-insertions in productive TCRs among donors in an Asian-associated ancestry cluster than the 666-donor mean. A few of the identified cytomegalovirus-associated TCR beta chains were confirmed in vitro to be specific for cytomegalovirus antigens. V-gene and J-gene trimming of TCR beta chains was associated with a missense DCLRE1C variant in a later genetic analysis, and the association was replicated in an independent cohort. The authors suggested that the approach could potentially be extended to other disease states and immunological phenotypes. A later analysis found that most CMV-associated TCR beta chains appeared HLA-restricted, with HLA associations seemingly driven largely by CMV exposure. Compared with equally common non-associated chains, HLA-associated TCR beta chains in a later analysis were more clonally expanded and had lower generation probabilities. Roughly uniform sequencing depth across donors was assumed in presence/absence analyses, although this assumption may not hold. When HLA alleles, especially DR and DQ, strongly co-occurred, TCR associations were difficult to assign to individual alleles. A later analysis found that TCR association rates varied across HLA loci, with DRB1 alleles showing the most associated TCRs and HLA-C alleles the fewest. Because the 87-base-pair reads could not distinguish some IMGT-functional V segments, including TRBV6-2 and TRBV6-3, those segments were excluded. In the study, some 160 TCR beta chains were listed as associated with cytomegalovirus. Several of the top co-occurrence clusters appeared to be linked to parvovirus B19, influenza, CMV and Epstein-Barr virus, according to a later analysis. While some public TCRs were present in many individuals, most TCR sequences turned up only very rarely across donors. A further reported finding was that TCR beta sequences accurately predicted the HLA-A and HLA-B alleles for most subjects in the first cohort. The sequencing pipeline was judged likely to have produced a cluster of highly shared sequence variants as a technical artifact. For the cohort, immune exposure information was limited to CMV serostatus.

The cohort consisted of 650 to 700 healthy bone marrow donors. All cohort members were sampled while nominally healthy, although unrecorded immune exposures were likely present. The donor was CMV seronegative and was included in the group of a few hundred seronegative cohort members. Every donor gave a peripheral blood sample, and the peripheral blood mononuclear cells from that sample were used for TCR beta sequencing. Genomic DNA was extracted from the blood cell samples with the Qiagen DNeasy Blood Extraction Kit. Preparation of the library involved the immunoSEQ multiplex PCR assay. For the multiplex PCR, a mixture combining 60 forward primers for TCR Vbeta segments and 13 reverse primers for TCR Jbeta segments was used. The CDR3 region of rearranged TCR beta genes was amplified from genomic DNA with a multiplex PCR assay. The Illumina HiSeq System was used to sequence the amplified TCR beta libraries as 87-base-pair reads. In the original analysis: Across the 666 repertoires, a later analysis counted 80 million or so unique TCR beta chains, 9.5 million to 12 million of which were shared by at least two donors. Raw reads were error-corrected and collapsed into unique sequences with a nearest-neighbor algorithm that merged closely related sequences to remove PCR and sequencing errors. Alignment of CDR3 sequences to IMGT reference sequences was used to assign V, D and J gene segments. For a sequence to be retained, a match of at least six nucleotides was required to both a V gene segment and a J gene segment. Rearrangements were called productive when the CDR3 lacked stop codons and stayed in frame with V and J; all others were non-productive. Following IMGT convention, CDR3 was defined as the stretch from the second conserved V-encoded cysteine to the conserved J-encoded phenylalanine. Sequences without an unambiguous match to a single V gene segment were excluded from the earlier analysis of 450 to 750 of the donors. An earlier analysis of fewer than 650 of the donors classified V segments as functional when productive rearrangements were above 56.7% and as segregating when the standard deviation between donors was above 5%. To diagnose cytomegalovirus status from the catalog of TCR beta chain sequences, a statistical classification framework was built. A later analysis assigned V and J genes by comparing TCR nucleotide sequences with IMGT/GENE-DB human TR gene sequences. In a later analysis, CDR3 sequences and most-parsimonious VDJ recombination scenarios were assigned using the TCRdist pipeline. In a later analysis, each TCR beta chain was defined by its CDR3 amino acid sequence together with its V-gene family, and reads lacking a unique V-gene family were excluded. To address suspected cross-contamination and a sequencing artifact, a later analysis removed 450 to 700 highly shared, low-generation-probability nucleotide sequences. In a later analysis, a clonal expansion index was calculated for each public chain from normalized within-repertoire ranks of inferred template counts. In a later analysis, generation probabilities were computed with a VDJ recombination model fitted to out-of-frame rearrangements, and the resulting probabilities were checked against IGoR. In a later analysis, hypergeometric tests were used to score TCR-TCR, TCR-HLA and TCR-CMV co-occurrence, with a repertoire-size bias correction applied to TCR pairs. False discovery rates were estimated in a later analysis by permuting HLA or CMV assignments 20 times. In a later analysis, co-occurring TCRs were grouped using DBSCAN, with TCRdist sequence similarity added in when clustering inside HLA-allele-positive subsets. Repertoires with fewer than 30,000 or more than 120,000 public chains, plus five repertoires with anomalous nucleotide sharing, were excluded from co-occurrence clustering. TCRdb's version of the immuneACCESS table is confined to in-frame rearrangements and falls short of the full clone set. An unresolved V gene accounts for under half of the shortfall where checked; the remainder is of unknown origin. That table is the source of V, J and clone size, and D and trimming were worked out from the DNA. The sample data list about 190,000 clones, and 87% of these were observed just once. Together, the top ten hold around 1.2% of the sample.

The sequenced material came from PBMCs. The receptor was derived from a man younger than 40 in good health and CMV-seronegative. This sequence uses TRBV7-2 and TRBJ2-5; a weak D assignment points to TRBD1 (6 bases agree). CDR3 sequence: CASSLTGLLEETQYF. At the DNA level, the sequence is TGTGCCAGCAGCTTAACAGGGCTGCTGGAAGAGACCCAGTACTTC.